This TCR beta chain was documented in a study of shared clonotypes between healthy human individuals. Study outcomes and limitations: Naive subsets usually exceeded memory subsets in estimated richness.

This CDR3 region has 15 residues. Per germline, CDR1 MDHEN and CDR2 SYDVKM. V was clipped by 3 bases and J by 4 bases, with 16 bases between them. A word on this clone: Its antigen is still unknown.

Measured with immunoSEQ multiplex PCR; TCRdb has only the in-frame clones, and not every one. The sample shows approximately 640,000 clones, around 72% of them seen only once. Specimen: memory CD4+ T cells sorted from blood. The subset denotes: CD45RA-negative fraction. The sequence derives from a woman in her twenties or thirties in good health. The gene calls are TRBV28 and TRBJ2-7, with D perhaps TRBD2 (6 bases). The CDR3 protein is CASSFSTGDGYEQYF. CDR3 nucleotides: TGTGCCAGCAGTTTTTCCACGGGAGACGGATACGAGCAGTACTTC.